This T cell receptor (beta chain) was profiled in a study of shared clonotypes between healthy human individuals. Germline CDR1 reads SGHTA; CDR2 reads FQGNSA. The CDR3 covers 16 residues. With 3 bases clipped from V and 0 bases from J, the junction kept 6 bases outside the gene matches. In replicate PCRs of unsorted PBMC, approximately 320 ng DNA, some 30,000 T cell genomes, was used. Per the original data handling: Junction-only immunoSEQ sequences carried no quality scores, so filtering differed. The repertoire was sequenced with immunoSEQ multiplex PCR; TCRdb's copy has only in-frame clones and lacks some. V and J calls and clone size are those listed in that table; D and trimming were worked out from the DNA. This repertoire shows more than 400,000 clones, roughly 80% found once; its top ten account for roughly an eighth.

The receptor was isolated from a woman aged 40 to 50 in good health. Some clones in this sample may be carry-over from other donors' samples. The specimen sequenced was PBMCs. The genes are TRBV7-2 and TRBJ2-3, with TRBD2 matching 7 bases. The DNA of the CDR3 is TGTGCCAGCAGCTTGCTAGCGGACACTAGCACAGATACGCAGTATTTT. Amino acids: CASSLLADTSTDTQYF.